The next 24 T cell receptor beta chains were all read from a single sample in a study of graft-versus-host responses after intestinal transplantation. These receptors are not linked to any known antigen. TCRdb's table, derived via immunoSEQ multiplex PCR, lists solely in-frame clones and lacks some. The sample consists of over 70,000 clones, 90% of them appearing once. This sample comprised unstimulated CD8+ T cells sorted from spleen or lymph node cells, obtained before transplant. These receptors came from a human donor who was the organ donor for an intestinal transplant.

In its sample, this clone was seen once. The chain combines TRBV5-1 with TRBJ2-7; possibly TRBD2 for D (6 bases). Germline V gives CDR1 SGHRS, CDR2 YFSETQ. V lost 0 bases, J lost 2 bases, and 12 bases lay in between. CDR3 length equals 15 residues. The CDR3 DNA follows: TGCGCCAGCAGCTTGGACAGAGGAGGGACCTACGAGCAGTACGTC. Protein sequence: CASSLDRGGTYEQYV.

This sequence joins TRBV30 and TRBJ1-5; D gene unclear. Between the trimmed V and J ends, which lost 0 bases and 4 bases, there was a span of 7 bases. Germline lookup yields CDR1 GTSNPN and CDR2 SVGIG (reference sequence). The CDR3 is made up of 13 amino acids. As DNA, the CDR3 is TGTGCCTGGAGTGTAGAGGGAAATCAGCCCCAGCATTTT. Translated: CAWSVEGNQPQHF.

In this sample, this clone turned up a few times. The chain's CDR3 is CASRPGFLNQPQHF. CDR3 DNA: TGTGCCAGTAGACCCGGGTTCCTAAATCAGCCCCAGCATTTT. The chain carries TRBV19 and TRBJ1-5, with unresolved D. Trimming removed 6 bases at V and 4 bases at J, with 13 bases between. CDR1 is LNHDA and CDR2 is SQIVND in the germline V gene (reference sequence). The CDR3 has 14 residues.

The rearrangement uses TRBV5-4 and TRBJ2-1; 13 nucleotides line up with TRBD2. The CDR3 sequence is 15 residues long. V shed 6 bases, J shed 7 bases, and the junction held 7 bases outside the gene matches. The germline V gene encodes CDR1 SGHNT and CDR2 YYREEE (reference sequence). The CDR3: CASTKLAGGLNEQFF. The CDR3 DNA follows: TGTGCCAGCACCAAACTAGCGGGGGGGCTAAATGAGCAGTTCTTC.

The chain links TRBV5-4 to TRBJ1-1; TRBD1 matches at 8 bases. The germline V gene has CDR1 SGHNT and CDR2 YYREEE (reference sequence). The CDR3 has 16 amino acids. V was pared by 4 bases and J by 3 bases, with 11 bases of the junction left unmatched. The chain's CDR3 is CASSPRQGIGDTEAFF. The CDR3 nucleotides read TGTGCCAGCAGCCCCCGACAGGGGATAGGGGACACTGAAGCTTTCTTT.

The chain employs TRBV25-1 and TRBJ1-6; D is unresolved. The CDR3 contains 14 residues. Between the trimmed V and J ends, which lost 8 bases and 10 bases, there was a span of 18 bases. The germline CDR1 and CDR2 sequences are MGHDK and SYGVNS. The DNA for the CDR3 is TGTGCCAGCGAGCGCGGACCTTCGGGGTCACCCCTCCACTTT. This translates into CASERGPSGSPLHF.

V usage is TRBV4-1 and J usage is TRBJ1-1; a possible D gene is TRBD1 (5 bases). CDR3 size: 14 residues. Germline-derived CDR1 and CDR2 are MGHRA and YSYEKL. The V gene lost 0 bases and the J gene lost 5 bases, with 10 bases spanning the gap. CDR3 protein: CASSQDSGFTEAFF. CDR3 bases: TGCGCCAGCAGCCAAGATTCAGGGTTTACTGAAGCTTTCTTT.

J is TRBJ2-1 and V is TRBV2; perhaps TRBD1 as D (6 bases). Germline V gene lookup returns CDR1 SNHLY and CDR2 FYNNEI. The V and J ends lost 10 bases and 5 bases respectively, with 15 bases between them. CDR3 length: 13 amino acids. The CDR3 region is CATPGTSNNEQFF. The CDR3 nucleotides read TGTGCCACTCCCGGGACATCTAACAATGAGCAGTTCTTC.

This clone appeared a few times. The chain recombines TRBV5-1 with TRBJ2-7; the D gene is possibly TRBD2 (5 bases). This CDR3 is 14 amino acids long. V gave up 0 bases and J gave up 1 base, with 8 bases separating them. In germline, CDR1 is SGHRS, CDR2 YFSETQ. CDR3 loop: CASSLAPGSYEQYV. The CDR3 bases are TGCGCCAGCAGCTTGGCCCCGGGGTCCTACGAGCAGTACGTC.

A note on this clone: Other nucleotide sequences from this sample produce the same CDR3. The chain has TRBV5-1 and TRBJ1-1; D ambiguous. The CDR3 length is 14 residues. V lost 0 bases, J lost 1 base, and 7 bases lay in between. In germline, CDR1 is SGHRS, CDR2 YFSETQ. In DNA, the CDR3 is TGCGCCAGCAGCTTGGCGGGGAGGAACACTGAAGCTTTCTTT. Translated, it gives CASSLAGRNTEAFF.

CDR3 residues: CATSRDRQSSGNTIYF. CDR3 sequence (DNA): TGTGCCACCAGCAGAGATAGACAGAGCTCTGGAAACACCATATATTTT. The chain has TRBV15 and TRBJ1-3; D perhaps matches TRBD1 (5 bases). Trimming removed 0 bases from V and 0 bases from J, with 9 bases in between. The CDR3 consists of 16 residues. Germline V gives CDR1 LNHNV, CDR2 YYDKDF (reference sequence).

J is TRBJ2-7 and V is TRBV7-9; 7 bases fit TRBD1. From germline, CDR1 is SEHNR and CDR2 FQNEAQ (reference sequence). The CDR3 is 16 residues long. J gave up 8 bases and V 2 bases, and 15 bases lay outside the gene matches. This CDR3 reads CASSLWQGDPYVQQYV. Written as DNA, the CDR3 is TGTGCCAGCAGCTTATGGCAGGGGGACCCCTACGTGCAGCAGTACGTC.

The V call is TRBV19, the J call TRBJ1-1; D not resolved. Germline-derived CDR1 and CDR2 are LNHDA and SQIVND (reference sequence). The CDR3 runs to 11 residues. Deletions cut 10 bases from V and 2 bases from J, with 8 bases between. The CDR3 region is CATRQNTEAFF. CDR3 DNA sequence: TGTGCCACCAGACAAAACACTGAAGCTTTCTTT.

On this clone itself: Other nucleotide sequences in the sample specify the same CDR3. The V gene is TRBV6-5, the J gene TRBJ2-2; 7 positions match TRBD2. The junction had 4 bases not matched to a gene; V was cut back by 0 bases and J by 3 bases. The CDR3 has 16 residues. Germline-derived CDR1 and CDR2 are MNHEY and SVGAGI. CDR3 DNA: TGTGCCAGCAGTTACTCGTTAGCGGGCTACACCGGGGAGCTGTTTTTT. Translated: CASSYSLAGYTGELFF.

This chain joins TRBV19 and TRBJ2-1, with 8 bases fitting TRBD1. V shed 1 base, J shed 6 bases, and the junction held 5 bases outside the gene matches. The CDR3 has 15 amino acids. CDR1 and CDR2 (germline): LNHDA, SQIVND (reference sequence). CDR3 sequence (DNA): TGTGCCAGTAGTATAGCCGGACAGGGCATCAATGAGCAGTTCTTC. This sequence encodes CASSIAGQGINEQFF.

The chain recombines TRBV7-3 with TRBJ2-3, with 8 bases identical to TRBD2. Germline V gene sequence: CDR1 SGHTA, CDR2 FQGTGA. The CDR3 has 15 amino acids. The J segment lost 2 bases and the V segment lost 2 bases, leaving 3 bases of the junction unmatched. The CDR3 here is CASSLAGGHTDTQYF. CDR3 bases: TGTGCCAGCAGCTTAGCGGGGGGCCACACAGATACGCAGTATTTT. Variable domain in full (rest from reference TRBV7-3 and TRBJ2-3): GAGVSQTPSNKVTEKGKYVELRCDPISGHTALYWYRQSLGQGPEFLIYFQGTGAADDSGLPNDRFFAVRPEGSVSTLKIQRTERGDSAVYLCASSLAGGHTDTQYFGPGTRLTVL.

J is TRBJ1-1 and V is TRBV9, with 12 bases matching TRBD1. The CDR3 is made up of 15 amino acids. The junction had 7 bases not matched to a gene; V was cut back by 4 bases and J by 6 bases. Germline V gives CDR1 SGDLS, CDR2 YYNGEE. The CDR3 DNA is TGTGCCAGCAGCCTAGGGACAGGGGGCGCAGCTGAAGCTTTCTTT. Protein product: CASSLGTGGAAEAFF.

The chain couples TRBV2 to TRBJ2-7; tentative D call: TRBD1 (6 bases). The CDR3 totals 14 residues. V lost 3 bases and J lost 3, with 12 bases in between. CDR1 and CDR2 from the germline V gene are SNHLY and FYNNEI. CDR3 coding DNA: TGTGCCAGCAGTGAGTTAACAGGGCGCTACGAGCAGTACGTC. This translates into CASSELTGRYEQYV.

The chain couples TRBV28 to TRBJ1-4; the match to TRBD1 covers 8 bases. After removal of 5 bases from V and 4 bases from J, the junction contained 6 bases not matched to a gene. The CDR3 totals 15 residues. Germline V gives CDR1 MDHEN, CDR2 SYDVKM. CDR3 coding DNA: TGTGCCAGCAGTGCAGACAGGGGTTATAATGAAAAACTGTTTTTT. The encoded protein is CASSADRGYNEKLFF.

The chain links TRBV6-1 to TRBJ1-5; D uncertain. Germline V CDR1 and CDR2: MNHNS, SASEGT. V lost 6 bases, J lost 7 bases, and 13 bases lay in between. CDR3 length: 13 residues. The CDR3 protein is CASSLGSRQPQHF. CDR3 nucleotides: TGTGCCAGCAGCCTCGGGTCGAGGCAGCCCCAGCATTTT.

The chain carries TRBV6-4 and TRBJ2-3; 10 bases fit TRBD1. The trim removed 2 bases at V and 1 base at J, leaving 0 bases unmatched. CDR3 length: 15 amino acids. From germline, CDR1 is MRHNA and CDR2 SNTAGT. DNA of the CDR3: TGTGCCAGCAGTGACGGGACAGGGGGCACAGATACGCAGTATTTT. It yields the protein CASSDGTGGTDTQYF.

The rearrangement uses TRBV27 and TRBJ1-1; D perhaps matches TRBD1 (5 bases). The germline V and J ends were trimmed by 0 bases and 4 bases, with 12 bases remaining between them. The germline V gene has CDR1 MNHEY and CDR2 SMNVEV (reference sequence). This CDR3 region has 15 residues. Written as DNA, the CDR3 is TGTGCCAGCAGTTTATCAGGGGCGCGAGGCACTGAAGCTTTCTTT. Amino acids: CASSLSGARGTEAFF.

This chain joins TRBV7-9 and TRBJ1-4; D unresolved. This CDR3 has 13 amino acids. Germline loops: CDR1 SEHNR, CDR2 FQNEAQ (reference sequence). V was clipped by 2 bases and J by 8 bases, with 9 bases between them. CDR3 sequence (DNA): TGTGCCAGCAGCTTAATGGGGAGCGAAAAACTGTTTTTT. Residues: CASSLMGSEKLFF.

The CDR3 is CASSYRDSNQPQHF. In nucleotides, the CDR3 is TGCGCCAGCAGTTACAGGGACAGCAATCAGCCCCAGCATTTT. The chain carries TRBV4-1 and TRBJ1-5; a weak D match, TRBD1 (6 bases). The CDR3 covers 14 residues. CDR1 and CDR2 from the germline V gene are MGHRA and YSYEKL. The V end lost 6 bases, the J end lost 1 base, and 10 bases lay between the germline ends.